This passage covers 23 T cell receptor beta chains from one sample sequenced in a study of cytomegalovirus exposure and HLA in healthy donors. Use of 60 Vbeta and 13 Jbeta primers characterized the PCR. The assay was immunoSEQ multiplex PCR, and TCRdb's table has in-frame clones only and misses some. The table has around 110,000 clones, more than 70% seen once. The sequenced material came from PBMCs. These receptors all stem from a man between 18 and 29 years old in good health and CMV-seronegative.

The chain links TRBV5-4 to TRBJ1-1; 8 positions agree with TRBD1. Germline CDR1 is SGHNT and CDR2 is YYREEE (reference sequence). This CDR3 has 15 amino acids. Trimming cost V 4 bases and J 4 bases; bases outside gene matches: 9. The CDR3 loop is CASSLPTGAFTEAFF. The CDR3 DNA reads TGTGCCAGCAGCCTACCGACAGGGGCATTCACTGAAGCTTTCTTT.

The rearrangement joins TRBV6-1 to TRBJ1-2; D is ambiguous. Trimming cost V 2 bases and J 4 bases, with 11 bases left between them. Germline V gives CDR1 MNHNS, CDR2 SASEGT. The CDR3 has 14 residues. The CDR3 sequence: CASSEIESFYGYTF. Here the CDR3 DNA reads TGTGCCAGCAGTGAAATAGAGAGCTTCTATGGCTACACCTTC.

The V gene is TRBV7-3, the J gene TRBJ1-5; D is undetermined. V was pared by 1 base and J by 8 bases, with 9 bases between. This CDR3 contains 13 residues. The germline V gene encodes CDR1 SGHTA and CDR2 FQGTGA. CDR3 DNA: TGTGCCAGCAGCTTAAGCGGGGATAAGCCCCAGCATTTT. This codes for CASSLSGDKPQHF.

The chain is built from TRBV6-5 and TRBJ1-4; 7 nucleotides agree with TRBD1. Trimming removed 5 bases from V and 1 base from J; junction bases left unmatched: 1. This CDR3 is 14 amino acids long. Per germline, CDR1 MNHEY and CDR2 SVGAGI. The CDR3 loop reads CASSRTGTNEKLFF. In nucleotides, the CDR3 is TGTGCCAGCAGTCGGACAGGAACTAATGAAAAACTGTTTTTT.

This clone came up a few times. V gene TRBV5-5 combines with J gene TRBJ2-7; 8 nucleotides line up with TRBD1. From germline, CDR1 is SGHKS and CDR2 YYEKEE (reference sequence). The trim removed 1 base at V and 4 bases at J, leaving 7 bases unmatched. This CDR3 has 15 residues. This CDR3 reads CASSLTRGLTYEQYF. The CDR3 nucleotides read TGTGCCAGCAGCTTGACCAGGGGGCTTACTTACGAGCAGTACTTC.

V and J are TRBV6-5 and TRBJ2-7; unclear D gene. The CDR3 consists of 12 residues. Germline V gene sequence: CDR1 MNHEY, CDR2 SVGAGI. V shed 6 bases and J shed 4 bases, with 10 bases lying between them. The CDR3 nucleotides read TGTGCCAGCAGCCAAGACTCGTACGAGCAGTACTTC. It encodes CASSQDSYEQYF.

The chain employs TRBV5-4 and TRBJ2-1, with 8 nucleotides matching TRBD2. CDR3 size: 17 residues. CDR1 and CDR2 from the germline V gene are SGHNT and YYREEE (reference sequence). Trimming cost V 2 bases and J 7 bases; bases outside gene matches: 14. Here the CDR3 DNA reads TGTGCCAGCAGCTTTCATCCCCGGGGGGGCCAGACGAATGAGCAGTTCTTC. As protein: CASSFHPRGGQTNEQFF.

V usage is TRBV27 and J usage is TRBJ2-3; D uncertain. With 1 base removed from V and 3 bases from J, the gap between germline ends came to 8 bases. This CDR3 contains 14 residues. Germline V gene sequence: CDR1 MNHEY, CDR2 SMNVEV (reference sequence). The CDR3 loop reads CASSLYSQTDTQYF. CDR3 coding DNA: TGTGCCAGCAGTTTATATTCTCAGACAGATACGCAGTATTTT.

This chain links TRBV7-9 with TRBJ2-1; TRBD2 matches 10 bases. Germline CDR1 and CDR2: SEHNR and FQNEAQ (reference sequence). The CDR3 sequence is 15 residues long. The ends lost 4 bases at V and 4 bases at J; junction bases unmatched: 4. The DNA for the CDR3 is TGTGCCAGCAGCTATACTAGCGGGGATTACAATGAGCAGTTCTTC. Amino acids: CASSYTSGDYNEQFF.

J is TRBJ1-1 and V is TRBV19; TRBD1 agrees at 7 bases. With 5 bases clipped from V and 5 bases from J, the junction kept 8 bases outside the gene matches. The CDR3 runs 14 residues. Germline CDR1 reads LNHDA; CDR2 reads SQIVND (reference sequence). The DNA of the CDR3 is TGTGCCAGTAGTTCCAGGACAGGACGAACTGAAGCTTTCTTT. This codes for CASSSRTGRTEAFF.

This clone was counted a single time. As DNA, the CDR3 is TGTGCCAGCAGAGGGATGACAGGAACCAAAAACATTCAGTACTTC. It codes for CASRGMTGTKNIQYF. The chain links TRBV11-2 to TRBJ2-4; possibly TRBD1 for D (6 bases). The germline gives CDR1 SGHAT, CDR2 FQNNGV. V dropped 6 bases and J dropped 2 bases, with 14 bases sitting between them. The CDR3 is 15 residues long. The whole variable domain, filled in from reference TRBV11-2 and TRBJ2-4, reads EAGVAQSPRYKIIEKRQSVAFWCNPISGHATLYWYQQILGQGPKLLIQFQNNGVVDDSQLPKDRFSAERLKGVDSTLKIQPAKLEDSAVYLCASRGMTGTKNIQYFGAGTRLSVL.

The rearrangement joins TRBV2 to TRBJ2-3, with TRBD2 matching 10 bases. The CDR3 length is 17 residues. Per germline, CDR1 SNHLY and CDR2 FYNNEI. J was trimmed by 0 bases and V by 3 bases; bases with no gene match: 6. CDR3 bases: TGTGCCAGCAGTGATTGGCTAGCGGGGGAAAGCACAGATACGCAGTATTTT. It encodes CASSDWLAGESTDTQYF.

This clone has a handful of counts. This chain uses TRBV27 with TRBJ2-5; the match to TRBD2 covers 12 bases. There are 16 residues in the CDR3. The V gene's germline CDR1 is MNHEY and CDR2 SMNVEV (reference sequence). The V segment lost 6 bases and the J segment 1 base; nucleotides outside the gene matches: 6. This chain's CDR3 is CASRQLLAGGQETQYF. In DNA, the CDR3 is TGTGCCAGCAGGCAGCTACTAGCGGGGGGCCAAGAGACCCAGTACTTC.

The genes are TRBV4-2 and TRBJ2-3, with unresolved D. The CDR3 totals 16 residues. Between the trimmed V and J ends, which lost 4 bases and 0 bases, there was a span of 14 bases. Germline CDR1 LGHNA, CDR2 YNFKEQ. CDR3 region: CASSPVPDFSTDTQYF. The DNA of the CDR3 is TGTGCCAGCAGCCCGGTCCCTGACTTCAGCACAGATACGCAGTATTTT.

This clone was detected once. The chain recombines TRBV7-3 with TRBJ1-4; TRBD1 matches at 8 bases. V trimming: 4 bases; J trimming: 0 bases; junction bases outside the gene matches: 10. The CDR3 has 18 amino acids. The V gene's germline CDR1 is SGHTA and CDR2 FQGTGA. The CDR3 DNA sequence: TGTGCCAGCAGCTCGGGACAGGATTTGGCTGCAACTAATGAAAAACTGTTTTTT. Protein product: CASSSGQDLAATNEKLFF. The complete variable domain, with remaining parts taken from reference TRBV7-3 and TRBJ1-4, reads GAGVSQTPSNKVTEKGKYVELRCDPISGHTALYWYRQSLGQGPEFLIYFQGTGAADDSGLPNDRFFAVRPEGSVSTLKIQRTERGDSAVYLCASSSGQDLAATNEKLFFGSGTQLSVL.

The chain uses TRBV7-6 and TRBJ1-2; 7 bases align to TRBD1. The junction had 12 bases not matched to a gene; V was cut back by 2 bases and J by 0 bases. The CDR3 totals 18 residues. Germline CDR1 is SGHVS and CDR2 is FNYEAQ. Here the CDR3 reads CASSLLIIGDSSNYGYTF. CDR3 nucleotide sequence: TGTGCCAGCAGCTTACTCATCATAGGGGACAGCTCTAACTATGGCTACACCTTC.

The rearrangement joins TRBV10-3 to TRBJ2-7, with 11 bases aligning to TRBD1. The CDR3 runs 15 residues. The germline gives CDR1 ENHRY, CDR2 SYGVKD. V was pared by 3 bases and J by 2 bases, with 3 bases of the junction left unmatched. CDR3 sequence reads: CAISDRDRGTYEQYF. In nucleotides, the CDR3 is TGTGCCATCAGTGACCGGGACAGGGGGACCTACGAGCAGTACTTC.

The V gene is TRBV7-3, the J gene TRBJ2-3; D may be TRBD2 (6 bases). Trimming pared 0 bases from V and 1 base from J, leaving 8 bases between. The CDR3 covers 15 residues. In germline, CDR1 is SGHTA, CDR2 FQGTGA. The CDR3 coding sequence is TGTGCCAGCAGCTTAACGCGGGGTCGCACAGATACGCAGTATTTT. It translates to CASSLTRGRTDTQYF.

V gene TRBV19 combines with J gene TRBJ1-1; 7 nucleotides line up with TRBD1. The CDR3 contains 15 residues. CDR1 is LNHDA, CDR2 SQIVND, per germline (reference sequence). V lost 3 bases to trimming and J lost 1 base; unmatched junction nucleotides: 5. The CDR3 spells CASSMRTGWNTEAFF. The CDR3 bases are TGTGCCAGTAGTATGCGGACAGGCTGGAACACTGAAGCTTTCTTT.

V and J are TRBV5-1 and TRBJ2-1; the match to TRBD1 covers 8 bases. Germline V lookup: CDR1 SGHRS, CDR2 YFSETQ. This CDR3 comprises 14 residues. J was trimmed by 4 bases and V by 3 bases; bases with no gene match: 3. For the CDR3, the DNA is TGCGCCAGCAGCTCGGGACAGGCGTACAATGAGCAGTTCTTC. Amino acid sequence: CASSSGQAYNEQFF.

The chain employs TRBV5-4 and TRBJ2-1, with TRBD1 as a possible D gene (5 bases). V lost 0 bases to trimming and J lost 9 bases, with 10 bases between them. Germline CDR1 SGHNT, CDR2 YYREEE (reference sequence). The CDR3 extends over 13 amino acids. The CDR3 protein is CASSLVQGSEQFF. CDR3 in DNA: TGTGCCAGCAGCTTGGTGCAGGGTAGTGAGCAGTTCTTC.

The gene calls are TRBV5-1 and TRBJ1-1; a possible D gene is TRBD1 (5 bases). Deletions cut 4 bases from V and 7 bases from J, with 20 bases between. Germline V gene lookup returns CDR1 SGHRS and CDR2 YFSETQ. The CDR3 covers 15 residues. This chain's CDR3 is CASSKEDSHYCEAFF. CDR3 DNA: TGCGCCAGCAGCAAAGAAGACAGCCACTATTGTGAAGCTTTCTTT.

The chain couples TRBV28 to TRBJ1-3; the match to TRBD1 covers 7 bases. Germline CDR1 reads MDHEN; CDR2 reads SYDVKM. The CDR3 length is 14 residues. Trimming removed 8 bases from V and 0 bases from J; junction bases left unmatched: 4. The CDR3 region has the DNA TGTGCCAGCCAGGACAGGTTCTCTGGAAACACCATATATTTT. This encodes CASQDRFSGNTIYF.